This T cell receptor (beta chain) was recorded in a study of regulatory T cells in long-lasting Graves disease. Time point defined: newly diagnosed GD, antithyroid drugs for less than 3 months. Construction of the TCR library relied on RNA isolated from PBMCs. Collection of peripheral blood (about 10 milliliters) was done using EDTA tubes. Assembly of TCR beta libraries relied on iRepertoire HTBI primers together with Arm-PCR of CDR3 regions. TCRdb re-called the multiplex PCR reads with MiXCR, one entry per CDR3 protein. The sample lists hundreds of thousands of distinct CDR3 sequences, 12% seen once, with around 9.3% in the top ten. This clonotype was picked up a small number of times. V was shortened by 3 bases and J by 8 bases, with 25 bases between the two germline ends. The CDR3 runs 17 residues. Germline V gene sequence: CDR1 DFQATT, CDR2 SNEGSKA (reference sequence). The data also belong to a second study, concerning T cells in Graves' hyperthyroidism and ophthalmopathy. That work states: Ophthalmopathy was predicted by the model a median of around 5.9 months ahead of onset.

This TCR was sampled from a woman in her twenties or thirties with Graves disease. This specimen was peripheral blood mononuclear cells (PBMCs), taken at new diagnosis, from a patient treated with antithyroid drugs. This chain uses TRBV20-1 with TRBJ1-4; a weak D match, TRBD1 (6 bases). For the CDR3, the DNA is TGCAGTGCTAGGCCGTTTCTTGGCAGGGGAACGGGGGAAAAACTGTTTTTT. Translated: CSARPFLGRGTGEKLFF.